This T cell receptor beta chain came from a study of shared T cell receptors in the human thymus. This clone appeared a single time. CDR3 length: 15 amino acids. Germline V gene lookup returns CDR1 ENHRY and CDR2 SYGVKD. The germline V and J ends were trimmed by 8 bases and 6 bases, with 22 bases remaining between them. Sequencing was performed with immunoSEQ multiplex PCR; in TCRdb, only in-frame clones are kept and a portion is missing. This table holds 720,000 or so clones, 80% to 90% found once. A further study also used this sample, focusing on human thymus T cells. That paper states: Resected material from corrective heart surgery provided the thymus tissue analysed. Seemingly biased V and J gene usage marked thymic and blood repertoires. Highly overlapping thymic repertoires in unrelated individuals were reported by related research.

Source material: thymocytes. The sequence was obtained from a girl in the first two years of life with a congenital heart defect. The chain employs TRBV10-3 and TRBJ1-2, with D maybe TRBD1 (5 bases). CDR3: CAIPKLGGKADGYTF. In nucleotides, the CDR3 is TGTGCCATCCCCAAACTGGGGGGGAAGGCGGATGGCTACACCTTC.